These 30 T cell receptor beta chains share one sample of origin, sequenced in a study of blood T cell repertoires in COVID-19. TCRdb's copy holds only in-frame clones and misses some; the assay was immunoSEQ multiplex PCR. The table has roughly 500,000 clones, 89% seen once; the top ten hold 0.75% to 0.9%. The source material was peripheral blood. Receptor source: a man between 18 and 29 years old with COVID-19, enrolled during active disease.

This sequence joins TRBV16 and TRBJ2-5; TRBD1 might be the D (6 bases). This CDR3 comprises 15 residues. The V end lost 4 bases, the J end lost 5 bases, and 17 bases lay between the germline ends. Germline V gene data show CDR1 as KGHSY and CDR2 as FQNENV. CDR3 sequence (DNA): TGTGCCAGCAGCCCCAGGGGCGGTCCAGGGGAGACCCAGTACTTC. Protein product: CASSPRGGPGETQYF.

CDR3 protein: CASRTSGSHSYEQYF. DNA of the CDR3: TGCGCCAGCCGAACTAGCGGGTCCCACTCCTACGAGCAGTACTTC. The J gene is TRBJ2-7, the V gene TRBV5-1, with 9 positions matching TRBD2. The V and J ends lost 7 bases and 0 bases, in that order; junction bases with no gene match: 8. Germline V gives CDR1 SGHRS, CDR2 YFSETQ. The CDR3 consists of 15 residues. The full variable domain, rest sourced from reference TRBV5-1 and TRBJ2-7, is KAGVTQTPRYLIKTRGQQVTLSCSPISGHRSVSWYQQTPGQGLQFLFEYFSETQRNKGNFPGRFSGRQFSNSRSEMNVSTLELGDSALYLCASRTSGSHSYEQYFGPGTRLTVT.

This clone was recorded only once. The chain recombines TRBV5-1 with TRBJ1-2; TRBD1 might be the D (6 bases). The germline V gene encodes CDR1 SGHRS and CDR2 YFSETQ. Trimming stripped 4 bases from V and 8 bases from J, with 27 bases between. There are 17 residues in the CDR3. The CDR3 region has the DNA TGCGCCAGCAGCCCACAGGGTTTAAGCGTCCTGTGGAACGGCTACACCTTC. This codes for CASSPQGLSVLWNGYTF.

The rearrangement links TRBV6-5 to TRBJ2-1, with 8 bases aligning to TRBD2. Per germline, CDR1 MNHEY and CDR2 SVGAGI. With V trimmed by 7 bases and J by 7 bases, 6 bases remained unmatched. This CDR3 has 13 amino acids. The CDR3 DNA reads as TGTGCCAGCATTAGCGGGATGGTAAATGAGCAGTTCTTC. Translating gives CASISGMVNEQFF.

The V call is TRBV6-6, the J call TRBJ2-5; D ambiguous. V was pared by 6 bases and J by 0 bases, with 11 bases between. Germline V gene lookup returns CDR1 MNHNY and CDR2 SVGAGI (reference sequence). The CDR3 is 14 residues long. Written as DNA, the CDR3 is TGTGCCAGCAGGGAAGACTTGGACCAAGAGACCCAGTACTTC. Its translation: CASREDLDQETQYF.

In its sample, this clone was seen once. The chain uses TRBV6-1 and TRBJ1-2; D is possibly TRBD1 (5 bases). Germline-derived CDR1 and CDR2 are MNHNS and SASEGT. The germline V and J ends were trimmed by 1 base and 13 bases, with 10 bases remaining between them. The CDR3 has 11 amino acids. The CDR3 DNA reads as TGTGCCAGCAGTGAAGTGGGGCCATCCACCTTC. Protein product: CASSEVGPSTF.

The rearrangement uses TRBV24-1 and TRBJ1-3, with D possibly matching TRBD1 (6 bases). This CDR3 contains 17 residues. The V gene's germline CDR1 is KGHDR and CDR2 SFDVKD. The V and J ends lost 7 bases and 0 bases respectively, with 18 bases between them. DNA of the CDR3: TGTGCCACCAGATGGGACACCCGAACCTACTCTGGAAACACCATATATTTT. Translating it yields CATRWDTRTYSGNTIYF.

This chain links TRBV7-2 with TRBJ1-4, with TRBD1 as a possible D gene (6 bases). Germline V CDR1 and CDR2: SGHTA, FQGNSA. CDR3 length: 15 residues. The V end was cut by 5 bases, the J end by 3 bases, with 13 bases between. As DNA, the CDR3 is TGTGCCAGCAGCAGATCGGGACATTCTAATGAAAAACTGTTTTTT. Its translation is CASSRSGHSNEKLFF.

CDR3 nucleotide sequence: TGTGCCAGCAGTTGGCTGCGGGAGAAGTCCTACAATGAGCAGTTCTTC. Translation: CASSWLREKSYNEQFF. The chain links TRBV27 to TRBJ2-1, with 7 bases that match TRBD2. V dropped 4 bases and J dropped 1; count of bases not matched to a gene: 7. The length of the CDR3 is 16 residues. The V gene's germline CDR1 is MNHEY and CDR2 SMNVEV (reference sequence).

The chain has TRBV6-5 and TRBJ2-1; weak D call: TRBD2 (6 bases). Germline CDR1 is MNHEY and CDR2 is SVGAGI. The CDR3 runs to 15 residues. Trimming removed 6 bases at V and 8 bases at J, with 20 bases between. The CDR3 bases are TGTGCCAGCAGGACCCAACGGACTATGAGGGATGAGCAGTTCTTC. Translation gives CASRTQRTMRDEQFF.

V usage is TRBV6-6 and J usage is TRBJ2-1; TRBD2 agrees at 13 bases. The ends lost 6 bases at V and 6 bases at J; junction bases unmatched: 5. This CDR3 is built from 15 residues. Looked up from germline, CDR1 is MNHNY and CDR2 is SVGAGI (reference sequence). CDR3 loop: CASRGRTSGSNEQFF. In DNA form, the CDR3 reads TGTGCCAGCAGGGGAAGGACTAGCGGGAGCAATGAGCAGTTCTTC.

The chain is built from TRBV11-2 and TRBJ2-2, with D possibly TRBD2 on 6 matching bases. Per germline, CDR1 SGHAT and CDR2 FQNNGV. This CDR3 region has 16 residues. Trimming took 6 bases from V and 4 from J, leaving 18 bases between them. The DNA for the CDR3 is TGTGCCAGCAGTCCTTCTAGCGCGCCGGGCACCGGGGAGCTGTTTTTT. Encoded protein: CASSPSSAPGTGELFF.

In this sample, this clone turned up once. The CDR3 spells CASIGEGQGEPGANVLTF. The CDR3 DNA reads TGTGCCAGCATAGGGGAGGGACAGGGGGAGCCTGGGGCCAACGTCCTGACTTTC. V gene TRBV25-1 combines with J gene TRBJ2-6; 11 positions agree with TRBD1. Germline CDR1 MGHDK, CDR2 SYGVNS. The V segment lost 7 bases and the J segment 2 bases; nucleotides outside the gene matches: 10. This CDR3 comprises 18 residues. The entire variable domain, with the rest obtained from reference TRBV25-1 and TRBJ2-6, is as follows: EADIYQTPRYLVIGTGKKITLECSQTMGHDKMYWYQQDPGMELHLIHYSYGVNSTEKGDLSSESTVSRIRTEHFPLTLESARPSHTSQYLCASIGEGQGEPGANVLTFGAGSRLTVL.

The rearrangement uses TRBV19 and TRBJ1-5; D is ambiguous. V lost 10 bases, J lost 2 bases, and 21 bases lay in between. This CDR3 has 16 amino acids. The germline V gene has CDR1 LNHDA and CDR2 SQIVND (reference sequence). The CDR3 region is CATLTPGLLGNQPQHF. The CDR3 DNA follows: TGTGCCACACTTACCCCCGGACTGCTAGGCAATCAGCCCCAGCATTTT.

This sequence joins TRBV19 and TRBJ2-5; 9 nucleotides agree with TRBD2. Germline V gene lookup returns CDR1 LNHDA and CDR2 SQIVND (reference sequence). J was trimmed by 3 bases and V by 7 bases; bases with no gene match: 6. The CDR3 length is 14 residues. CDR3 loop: CASKLAGAKETQYF. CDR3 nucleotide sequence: TGTGCCAGTAAATTAGCGGGGGCGAAAGAGACCCAGTACTTC. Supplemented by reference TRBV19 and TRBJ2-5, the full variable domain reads DGGITQSPKYLFRKEGQNVTLSCEQNLNHDAMYWYRQDPGQGLRLIYYSQIVNDFQKGDIAEGYSVSREKKESFPLTVTSAQKNPTAFYLCASKLAGAKETQYFGPGTRLLVL.

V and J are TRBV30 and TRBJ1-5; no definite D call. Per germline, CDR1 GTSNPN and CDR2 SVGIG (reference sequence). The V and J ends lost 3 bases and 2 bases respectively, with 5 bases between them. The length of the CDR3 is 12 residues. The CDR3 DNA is TGTGCCTGGAGGATAGGCAATCAGCCCCAGCATTTT. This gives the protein CAWRIGNQPQHF.

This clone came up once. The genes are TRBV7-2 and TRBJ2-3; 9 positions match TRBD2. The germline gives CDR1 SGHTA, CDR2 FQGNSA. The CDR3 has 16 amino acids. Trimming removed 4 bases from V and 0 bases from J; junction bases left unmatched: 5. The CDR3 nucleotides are TGTGCCAGCAGCTACCTAGCGGGAATCAGCACAGATACGCAGTATTTT. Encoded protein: CASSYLAGISTDTQYF.

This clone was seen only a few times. CDR3 nucleotides: TGTGCCAGCAGCTTTCCAGGTGATAACTATGGCTACACCTTC. Protein product: CASSFPGDNYGYTF. The V and J genes are TRBV7-9 and TRBJ1-2; D unclear. This CDR3 has 14 amino acids. V lost 3 bases and J lost 1, with 9 bases in between. Germline V gene sequence: CDR1 SEHNR, CDR2 FQNEAQ (reference sequence).

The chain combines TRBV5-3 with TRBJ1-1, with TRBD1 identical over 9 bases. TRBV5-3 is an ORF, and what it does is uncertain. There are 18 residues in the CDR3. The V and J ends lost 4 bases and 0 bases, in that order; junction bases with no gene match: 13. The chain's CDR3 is CARSPSDRGFGMNTEAFF. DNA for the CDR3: TGTGCCAGAAGCCCGTCGGACAGGGGATTTGGAATGAACACTGAAGCTTTCTTT.

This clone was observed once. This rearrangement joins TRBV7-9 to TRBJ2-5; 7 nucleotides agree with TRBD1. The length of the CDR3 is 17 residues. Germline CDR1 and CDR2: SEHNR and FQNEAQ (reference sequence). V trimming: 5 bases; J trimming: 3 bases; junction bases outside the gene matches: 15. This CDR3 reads CASSRIRQTGWEETQYF. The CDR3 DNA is TGTGCCAGCAGCCGGATCCGACAGACAGGGTGGGAAGAGACCCAGTACTTC.

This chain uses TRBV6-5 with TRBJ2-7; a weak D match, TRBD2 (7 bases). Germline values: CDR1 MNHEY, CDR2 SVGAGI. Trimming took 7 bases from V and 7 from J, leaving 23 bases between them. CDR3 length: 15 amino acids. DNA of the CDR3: TGTGCCAGCATTAAAGGGGGGGGGACTACTAGGGAGCAGTACTTC. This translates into CASIKGGGTTREQYF.

The CDR3 here is CASSSQVAGEAFF. CDR3 in DNA: TGTGCCAGCAGTTCTCAGGTTGCGGGTGAAGCTTTCTTT. The rearrangement uses TRBV27 and TRBJ1-1; the D is unclear. The CDR3 loop spans 13 amino acids. Germline CDR1 is MNHEY and CDR2 is SMNVEV (reference sequence). Trimming removed 4 bases at V and 7 bases at J, with 13 bases between.

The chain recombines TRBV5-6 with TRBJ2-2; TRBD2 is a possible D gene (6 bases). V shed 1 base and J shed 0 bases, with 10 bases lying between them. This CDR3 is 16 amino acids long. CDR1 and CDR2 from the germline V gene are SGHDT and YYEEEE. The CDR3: CASSLPGVSNTGELFF. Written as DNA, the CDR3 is TGTGCCAGCAGCTTGCCGGGGGTATCGAACACCGGGGAGCTGTTTTTT.

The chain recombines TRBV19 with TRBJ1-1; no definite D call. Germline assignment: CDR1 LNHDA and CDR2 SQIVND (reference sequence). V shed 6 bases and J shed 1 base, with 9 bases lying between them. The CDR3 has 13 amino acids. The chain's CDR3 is CASRTRGNTEAFF. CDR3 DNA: TGTGCCAGTAGAACCCGGGGGAACACTGAAGCTTTCTTT. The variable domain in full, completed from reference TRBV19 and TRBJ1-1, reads DGGITQSPKYLFRKEGQNVTLSCEQNLNHDAMYWYRQDPGQGLRLIYYSQIVNDFQKGDIAEGYSVSREKKESFPLTVTSAQKNPTAFYLCASRTRGNTEAFFGQGTRLTVV.

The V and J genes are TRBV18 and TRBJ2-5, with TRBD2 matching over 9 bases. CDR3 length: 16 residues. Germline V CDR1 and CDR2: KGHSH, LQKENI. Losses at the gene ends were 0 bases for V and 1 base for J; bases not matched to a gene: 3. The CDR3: CASSPPVAGVQETQYF. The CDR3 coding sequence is TGTGCCAGCTCACCACCGGTAGCGGGGGTCCAAGAGACCCAGTACTTC.

The CDR3 loop reads CASSPGGRGTEAFF. In nucleotides, the CDR3 is TGTGCCAGCAGCCCGGGGGGACGGGGCACTGAAGCTTTCTTT. The V and J genes are TRBV7-8 and TRBJ1-1; perhaps TRBD1 as D (5 bases). The germline V gene has CDR1 SGHVS and CDR2 FQNEAQ. Trimming removed 5 bases from V and 4 bases from J, with 14 bases in between. CDR3 length equals 14 residues.

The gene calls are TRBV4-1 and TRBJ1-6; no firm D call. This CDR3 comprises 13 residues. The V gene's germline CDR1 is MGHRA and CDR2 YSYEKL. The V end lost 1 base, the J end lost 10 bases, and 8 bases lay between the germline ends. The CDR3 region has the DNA TGCGCCAGCAGCCAAGTGTCGTTCTCACCCCTCCACTTT. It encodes CASSQVSFSPLHF.

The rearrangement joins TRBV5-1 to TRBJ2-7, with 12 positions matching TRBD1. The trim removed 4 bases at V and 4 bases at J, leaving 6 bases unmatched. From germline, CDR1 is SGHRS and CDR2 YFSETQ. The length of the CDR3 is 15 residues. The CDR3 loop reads CASSAGTGGRYEQYF. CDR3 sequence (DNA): TGCGCCAGCAGCGCTGGGACAGGGGGCAGGTACGAGCAGTACTTC.

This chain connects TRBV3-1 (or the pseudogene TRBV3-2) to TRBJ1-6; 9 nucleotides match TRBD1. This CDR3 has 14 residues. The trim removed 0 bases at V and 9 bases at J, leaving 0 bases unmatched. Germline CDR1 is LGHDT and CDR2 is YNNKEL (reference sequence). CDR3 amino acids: CASSQEDRGSPLHF. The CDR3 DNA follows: TGTGCCAGCAGCCAAGAGGACAGGGGTTCACCCCTCCACTTT.

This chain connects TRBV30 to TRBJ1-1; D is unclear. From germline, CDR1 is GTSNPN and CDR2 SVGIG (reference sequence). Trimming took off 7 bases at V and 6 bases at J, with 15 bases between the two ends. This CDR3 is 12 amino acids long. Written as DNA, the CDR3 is TGTGCCTCCTCATCTGGGAGCCCTGAAGCTTTCTTT. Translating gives CASSSGSPEAFF.